This T cell receptor beta chain was captured in a study of blood T cell repertoires in COVID-19. The V gene end was trimmed by 3 bases and the J gene end by 7 bases; junction bases not matched to a gene: 8. CDR3 length: 14 amino acids. The germline V gene encodes CDR1 SGDLS and CDR2 YYNGEE. The protocol was immunoSEQ multiplex PCR, while the TCRdb copy is restricted to in-frame clones and leaves out a portion. The sample yields about 160,000 clones, approximately 93% seen once. This chain connects TRBV9 to TRBJ1-2; 8 bases align to TRBD1. Material for sequencing was peripheral blood. This receptor was taken from a woman between 55 and 75 years old with COVID-19, enrolled during active disease. The CDR3 nucleotides read TGTGCCAGCAGCGCCGCACGGACAGGGACTGGCTACACCTTC. It translates to CASSAARTGTGYTF.